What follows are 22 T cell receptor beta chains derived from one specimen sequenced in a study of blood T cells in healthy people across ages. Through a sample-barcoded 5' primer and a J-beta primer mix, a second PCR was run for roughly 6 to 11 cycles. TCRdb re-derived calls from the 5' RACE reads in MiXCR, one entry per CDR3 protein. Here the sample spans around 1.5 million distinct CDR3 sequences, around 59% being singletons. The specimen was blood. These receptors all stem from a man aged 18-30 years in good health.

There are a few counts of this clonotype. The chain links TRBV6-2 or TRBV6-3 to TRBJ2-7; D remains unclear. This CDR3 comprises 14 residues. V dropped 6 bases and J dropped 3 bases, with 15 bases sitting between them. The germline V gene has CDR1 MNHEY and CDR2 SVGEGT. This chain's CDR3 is CASRNSTSIYEQYF. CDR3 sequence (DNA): TGTGCCAGCAGAAACAGCACTTCTATCTACGAGCAGTACTTC.

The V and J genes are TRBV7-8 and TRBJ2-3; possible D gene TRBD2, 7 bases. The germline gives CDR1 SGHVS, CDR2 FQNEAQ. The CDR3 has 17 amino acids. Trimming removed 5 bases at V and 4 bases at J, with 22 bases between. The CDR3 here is CASSQTLGGGAPDTQYF. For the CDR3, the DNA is TGTGCCAGCAGCCAAACCCTAGGGGGGGGGGCCCCAGATACGCAGTATTTT.

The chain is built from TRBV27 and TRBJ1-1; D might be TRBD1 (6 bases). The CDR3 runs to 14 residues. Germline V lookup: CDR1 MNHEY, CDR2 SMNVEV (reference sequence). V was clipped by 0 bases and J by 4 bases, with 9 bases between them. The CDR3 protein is CASSLSGGSTEAFF. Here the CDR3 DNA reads TGTGCCAGCAGTTTATCAGGGGGTTCCACTGAAGCTTTCTTT.

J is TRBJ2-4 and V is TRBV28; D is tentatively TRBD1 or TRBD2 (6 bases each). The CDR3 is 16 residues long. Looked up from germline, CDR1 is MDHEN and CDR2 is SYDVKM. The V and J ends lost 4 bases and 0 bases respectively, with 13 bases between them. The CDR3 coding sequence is TGTGCCAGCAGTTCCTTCAGGGGACTAGCCAAAAACATTCAGTACTTC. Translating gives CASSSFRGLAKNIQYF. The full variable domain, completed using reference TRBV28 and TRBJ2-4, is DVKVTQSSRYLVKRTGEKVFLECVQDMDHENMFWYRQDPGLGLRLIYFSYDVKMKEKGDIPEGYSVSREKKERFSLILESASTNQTSMYLCASSSFRGLAKNIQYFGAGTRLSVL.

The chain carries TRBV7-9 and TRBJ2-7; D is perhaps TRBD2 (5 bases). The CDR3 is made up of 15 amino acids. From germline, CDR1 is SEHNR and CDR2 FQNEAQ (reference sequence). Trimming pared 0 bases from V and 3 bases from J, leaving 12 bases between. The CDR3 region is CASSLAGGGHYEQYF. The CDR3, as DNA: TGTGCCAGCAGCTTAGCGGGCGGCGGGCACTACGAGCAGTACTTC.

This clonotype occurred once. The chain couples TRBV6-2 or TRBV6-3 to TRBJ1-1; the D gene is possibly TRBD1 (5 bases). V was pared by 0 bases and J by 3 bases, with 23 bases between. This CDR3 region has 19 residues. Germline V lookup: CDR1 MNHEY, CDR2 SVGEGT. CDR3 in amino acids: CASSYSIGGGGTEDTEAFF. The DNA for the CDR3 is TGTGCCAGCAGTTACTCGATCGGGGGTGGGGGAACAGAAGACACTGAAGCTTTCTTT.

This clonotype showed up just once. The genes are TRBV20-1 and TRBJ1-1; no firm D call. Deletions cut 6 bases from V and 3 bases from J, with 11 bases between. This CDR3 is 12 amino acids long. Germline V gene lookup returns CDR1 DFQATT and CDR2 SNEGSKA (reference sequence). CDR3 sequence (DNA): TGCAGTGCCGTCCGACCGGACACTGAAGCTTTCTTT. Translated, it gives CSAVRPDTEAFF.

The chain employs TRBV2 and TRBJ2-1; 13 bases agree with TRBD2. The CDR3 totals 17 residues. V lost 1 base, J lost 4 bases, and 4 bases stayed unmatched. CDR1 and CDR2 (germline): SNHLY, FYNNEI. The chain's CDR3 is CASSEGGLAGPYNEQFF. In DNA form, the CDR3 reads TGTGCCAGCAGTGAAGGGGGACTAGCGGGACCGTACAATGAGCAGTTCTTC.

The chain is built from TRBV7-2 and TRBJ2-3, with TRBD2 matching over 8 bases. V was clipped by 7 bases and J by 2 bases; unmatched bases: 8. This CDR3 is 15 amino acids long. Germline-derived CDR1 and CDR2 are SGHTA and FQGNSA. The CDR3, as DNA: TGTGCCAGCATCCGGGGGGGGGGGCCCACAGATACGCAGTATTTT. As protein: CASIRGGGPTDTQYF.

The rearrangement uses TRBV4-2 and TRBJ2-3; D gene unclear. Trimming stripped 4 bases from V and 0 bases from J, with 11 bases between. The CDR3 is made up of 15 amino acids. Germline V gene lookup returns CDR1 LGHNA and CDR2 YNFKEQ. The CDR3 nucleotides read TGTGCCAGCAGCCGTAGGACCGATAGCACAGATACGCAGTATTTT. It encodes CASSRRTDSTDTQYF.

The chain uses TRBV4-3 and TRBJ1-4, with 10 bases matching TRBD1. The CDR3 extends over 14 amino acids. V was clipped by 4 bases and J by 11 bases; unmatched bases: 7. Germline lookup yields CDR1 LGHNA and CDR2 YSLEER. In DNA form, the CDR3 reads TGCGCCAGCAGCCTCCGGGACAGGGGACTCAAACTGTTTTTT. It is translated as CASSLRDRGLKLFF.

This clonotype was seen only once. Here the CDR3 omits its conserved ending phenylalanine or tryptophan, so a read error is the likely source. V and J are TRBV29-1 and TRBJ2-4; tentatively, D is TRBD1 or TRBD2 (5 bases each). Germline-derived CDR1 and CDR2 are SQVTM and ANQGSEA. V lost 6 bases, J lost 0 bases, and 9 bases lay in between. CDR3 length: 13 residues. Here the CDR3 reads CSVGTLAKNIQYL. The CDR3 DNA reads TGCAGCGTGGGGACCCTAGCCAAAAACATTCAGTACCTC.

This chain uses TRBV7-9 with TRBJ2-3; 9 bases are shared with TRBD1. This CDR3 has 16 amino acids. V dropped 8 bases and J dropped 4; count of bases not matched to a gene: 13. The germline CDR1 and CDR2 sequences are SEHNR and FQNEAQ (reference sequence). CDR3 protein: CASRPNRGRRADTQYF. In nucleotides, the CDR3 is TGTGCCAGCCGCCCCAACAGGGGGCGTCGAGCAGATACGCAGTATTTT.

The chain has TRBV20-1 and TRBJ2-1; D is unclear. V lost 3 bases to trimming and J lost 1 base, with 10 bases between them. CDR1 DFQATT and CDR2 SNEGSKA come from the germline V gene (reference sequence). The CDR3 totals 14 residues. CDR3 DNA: TGCAGTGCTAGGCCCAATCAGTCCTACAATGAGCAGTTCTTC. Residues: CSARPNQSYNEQFF.

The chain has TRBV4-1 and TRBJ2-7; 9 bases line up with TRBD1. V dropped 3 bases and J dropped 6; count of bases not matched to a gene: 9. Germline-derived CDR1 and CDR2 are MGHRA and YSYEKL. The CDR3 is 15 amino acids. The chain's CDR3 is CASSQVRDRVGEQYF. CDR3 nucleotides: TGCGCCAGCAGCCAGGTACGGGACAGGGTCGGCGAGCAGTACTTC.

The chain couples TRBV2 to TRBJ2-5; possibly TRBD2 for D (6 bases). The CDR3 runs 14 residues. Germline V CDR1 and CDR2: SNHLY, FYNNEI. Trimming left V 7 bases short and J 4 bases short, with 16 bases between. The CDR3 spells CASTVTSFRETQYF. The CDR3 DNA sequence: TGTGCCAGCACTGTGACTAGTTTCCGAGAGACCCAGTACTTC.

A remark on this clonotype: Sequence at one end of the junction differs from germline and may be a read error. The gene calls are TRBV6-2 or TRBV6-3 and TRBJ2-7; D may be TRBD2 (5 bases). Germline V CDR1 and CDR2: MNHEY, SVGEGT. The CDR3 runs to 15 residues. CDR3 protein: CASRRSPGSSYGQYF. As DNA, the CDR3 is TGTGCCAGCAGGCGTTCCCCGGGGAGCTCCTACGGGCAGTACTTC.

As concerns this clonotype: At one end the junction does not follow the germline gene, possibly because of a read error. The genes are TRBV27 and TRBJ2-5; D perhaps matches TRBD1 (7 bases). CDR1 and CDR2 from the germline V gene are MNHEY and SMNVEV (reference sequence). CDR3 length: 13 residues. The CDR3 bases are TGTGCCAGCAGTAGACAGGGCCCCGGAGGGCGGTTCTTC. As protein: CASSRQGPGGRFF.

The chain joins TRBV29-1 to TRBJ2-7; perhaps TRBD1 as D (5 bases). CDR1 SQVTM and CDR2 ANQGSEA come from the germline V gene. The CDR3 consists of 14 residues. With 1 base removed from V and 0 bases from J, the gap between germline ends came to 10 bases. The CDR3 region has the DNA TGCAGCGTTGAAGTCAGGGCAAGCTCCTACGAGCAGTACTTC. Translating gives CSVEVRASSYEQYF.

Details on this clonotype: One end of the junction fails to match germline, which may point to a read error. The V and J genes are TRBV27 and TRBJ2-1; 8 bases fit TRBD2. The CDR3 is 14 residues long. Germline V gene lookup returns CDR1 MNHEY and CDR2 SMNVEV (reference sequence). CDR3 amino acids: CASSRGLGHNEQFF. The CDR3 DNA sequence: TGTGCCAGCAGCCGGGGACTAGGACACAACGAGCAGTTCTTC.

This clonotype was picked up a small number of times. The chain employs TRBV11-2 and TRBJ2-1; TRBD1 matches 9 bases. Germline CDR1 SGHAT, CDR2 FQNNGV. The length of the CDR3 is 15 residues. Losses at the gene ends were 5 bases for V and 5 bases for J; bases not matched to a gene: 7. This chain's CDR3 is CASSQGQGTHNEQFF. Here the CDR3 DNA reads TGTGCCAGCAGCCAGGGACAGGGAACCCACAATGAGCAGTTCTTC.

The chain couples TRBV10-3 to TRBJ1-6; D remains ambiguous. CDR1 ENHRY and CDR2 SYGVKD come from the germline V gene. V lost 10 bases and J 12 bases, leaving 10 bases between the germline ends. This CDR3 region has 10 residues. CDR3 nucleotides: TGTGCCACGGGAGGGTTACCCCTCCACTTT. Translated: CATGGLPLHF.